This T cell receptor beta chain was profiled in a study of CD8 T cells in Susac syndrome. RNA was extracted with the RNeasy kit, and a quantity of roughly 0.5 to 1 ug was reverse transcribed using random hexamers. The amplification used immunoSEQ multiplex PCR on TCR beta CDR3; it spanned 54 Vbeta and 13 Jbeta. TCRdb reprocessed the immunoSEQ multiplex PCR reads with MiXCR, giving one entry per CDR3 protein. The sample records over 150,000 distinct CDR3 sequences, 90% to 96% being singletons. Study results and caveats: By the study's own acknowledgment, its TCR sequencing and HLA analysis included relatively few individuals.

On this clonotype itself: The antigen remains unidentified.

Germline CDR1 reads GTSNPN; CDR2 reads SVGIG (reference sequence). The J segment lost 8 bases and the V segment lost 4 bases, leaving 9 bases of the junction unmatched. The CDR3 covers 13 residues. Patients with Susac syndrome met the recently defined diagnostic criteria for definite or probable disease. Sequencing used CD4+ T cells from PBMCs. The rearrangement uses TRBV30 and TRBJ1-2; 8 nucleotides agree with TRBD1. This TCR derives from a human donor with Susac syndrome. CDR3: CAWMGNRGAGYTF. The CDR3 DNA is TGTGCCTGGATGGGGAACAGGGGGGCCGGCTACACCTTC.